Shown below are 9 T cell receptor beta chains from a single sample sequenced in a study of cytomegalovirus exposure and HLA in healthy donors. The PCR made use of 60 Vbeta and 13 Jbeta primers. The protocol was immunoSEQ multiplex PCR, while the TCRdb copy is restricted to in-frame clones and leaves out a portion. The table lists 95,000 to 150,000 clones, 50% to 75% of them singletons. The sequencing sample was made of PBMCs. Receptor source: a middle-aged woman in good health and CMV-seropositive.

This rearrangement joins TRBV18 to TRBJ2-1, with TRBD2 matching 9 bases. This CDR3 comprises 14 residues. V was pared by 6 bases and J by 6 bases, with 6 bases of the junction left unmatched. The germline CDR1 and CDR2 sequences are KGHSH and LQKENI. The CDR3 reads CASSPGLAGNEQFF. CDR3 coding DNA: TGTGCCAGCTCGCCGGGACTAGCAGGCAATGAGCAGTTCTTC.

The gene calls are TRBV5-1 and TRBJ1-5; TRBD1 matches at 7 bases. CDR3 length: 14 residues. Germline assignment: CDR1 SGHRS and CDR2 YFSETQ. V lost 3 bases and J lost 3; bases outside the gene matches: 3. In DNA form, the CDR3 reads TGCGCCAGCAGCTCCGGGACAGCCAATCAGCCCCAGCATTTT. It yields the protein CASSSGTANQPQHF.

The CDR3 nucleotides are TGTGCCAGCTCACCACCGGGACAGGGGGGCTATGGCTACACCTTC. Translating it yields CASSPPGQGGYGYTF. V gene TRBV18 combines with J gene TRBJ1-2; 11 positions agree with TRBD1. CDR1 KGHSH and CDR2 LQKENI come from the germline V gene. V lost 0 bases and J lost 4; bases outside the gene matches: 1. CDR3 size: 15 residues.

The chain carries TRBV7-8 and TRBJ2-2; possibly TRBD1 for D (5 bases). Germline lookup yields CDR1 SGHVS and CDR2 FQNEAQ. The CDR3 extends over 15 amino acids. The V end was cut by 2 bases, the J end by 3 bases, with 10 bases between. The CDR3: CASSLLGVDTGELFF. The DNA for the CDR3 is TGTGCCAGCAGCTTACTAGGGGTGGACACCGGGGAGCTGTTTTTT. Full variable domain (missing parts from reference TRBV7-8 and TRBJ2-2): GAGVSQSPRYKVAKRGQDVALRCDPISGHVSLFWYQQALGQGPEFLTYFQNEAQLDKSGLPSDRFFAERPEGSVSTLKIQRTQQEDSAVYLCASSLLGVDTGELFFGEGSRLTVL.

The chain couples TRBV25-1 to TRBJ2-7; 8 bases are a match to TRBD1. This CDR3 has 14 amino acids. CDR1 and CDR2 from the germline V gene are MGHDK and SYGVNS. Unmatched junction bases numbered 5, after V lost 5 bases and J lost 2 bases. The DNA of the CDR3 is TGTGCCAGCAGTCCGGACAGGGCGGCCTACGAGCAGTACTTC. Translated, it gives CASSPDRAAYEQYF.

DNA for the CDR3: TGTGCCACCAGCAGAGATTCAGGGGGGATCTACAATGAGCAGTTCTTC. This sequence encodes CATSRDSGGIYNEQFF. The chain is built from TRBV15 and TRBJ2-1, with a tentative D call TRBD1 (7 bases). Germline V lookup: CDR1 LNHNV, CDR2 YYDKDF (reference sequence). V gave up 0 bases and J gave up 3 bases, with 12 bases separating them. The CDR3 is 16 amino acids.

This sequence joins TRBV4-1 and TRBJ2-7, with 9 bases identical to TRBD1. Germline V gene sequence: CDR1 MGHRA, CDR2 YSYEKL. The CDR3 covers 16 residues. V shed 3 bases, J shed 8 bases, and the junction held 14 bases outside the gene matches. This CDR3 is CASSQDPDRGIPQQYF. The DNA for the CDR3 is TGCGCCAGCAGCCAGGACCCGGACAGGGGTATCCCCCAGCAGTACTTC.

This clone was observed a few times. V usage is TRBV2 and J usage is TRBJ1-2, with 7 bases that match TRBD1. The germline V gene encodes CDR1 SNHLY and CDR2 FYNNEI. The CDR3 loop spans 14 amino acids. Trimming cost V 2 bases and J 11 bases; bases outside gene matches: 11. The CDR3 DNA reads as TGTGCCAGCAGTGAAAGAGGTAGTAGGGGGCCGTACACCTTC. This encodes CASSERGSRGPYTF.

The chain joins TRBV9 to TRBJ2-4; 7 bases are shared with TRBD2. The J segment lost 3 bases and the V segment lost 0 bases, leaving 6 bases of the junction unmatched. The germline V gene has CDR1 SGDLS and CDR2 YYNGEE. The CDR3 has 16 amino acids. CDR3 nucleotides: TGTGCCAGCAGCGTAGGAGGAAGGGAGGGCAAAAACATTCAGTACTTC. Translation: CASSVGGREGKNIQYF.